The 29 T cell receptor beta chains reported below all come from one sample, sequenced in a study of blood T cell repertoires in COVID-19. Some clones are missing from TCRdb's copy, which holds only in-frame ones; the method was immunoSEQ multiplex PCR. The sample yields about 120,000 clones, 80% to 85% seen once. Sequenced input: PBMCs or T cells enriched from blood (not recorded which). The source of these receptors is a woman aged 30 to 39 who had recovered from COVID-19.

The chain is built from TRBV11-3 and TRBJ2-1; 8 bases line up with TRBD2. CDR3 size: 15 residues. Looked up from germline, CDR1 is SGHNT and CDR2 is YENEEA. V shed 1 base and J 6 bases; nucleotides not matched to a gene: 5. CDR3 coding DNA: TGTGCCAGCAGCTTAGGACTAGCGCGACCCAATGAGCAGTTCTTC. Encoded protein: CASSLGLARPNEQFF.

The rearrangement links TRBV4-3 to TRBJ2-4; 10 nucleotides agree with TRBD2. The CDR3 spans 19 residues. Germline V gene sequence: CDR1 LGHNA, CDR2 YSLEER. V trimming: 3 bases; J trimming: 0 bases; junction bases outside the gene matches: 11. CDR3 sequence: CASSQASGSLSGAKNIQYF. As DNA, the CDR3 is TGCGCCAGCAGCCAGGCTAGCGGGAGCTTATCGGGAGCCAAAAACATTCAGTACTTC.

Worth noting for this clone: The same CDR3 can be traced to other DNA sequences in this sample. This rearrangement joins TRBV10-3 to TRBJ1-5; maybe TRBD1 (6 bases). The CDR3 has 15 residues. CDR1 and CDR2 from the germline V gene are ENHRY and SYGVKD. V was cut by 0 bases and J by 4 bases, with 10 bases left in between. In nucleotides, the CDR3 is TGTGCCATCAGTGAGTCTGGGCAGGGGAATCAGCCCCAGCATTTT. It is translated as CAISESGQGNQPQHF.

The genes are TRBV6-5 and TRBJ2-1; D not certain. Germline-derived CDR1 and CDR2 are MNHEY and SVGAGI. The CDR3 runs to 13 residues. V gave up 0 bases and J gave up 7 bases, with 7 bases separating them. CDR3 DNA sequence: TGTGCCAGCAGTTACTCTCCCCGGAATGAGCAGTTCTTC. It specifies CASSYSPRNEQFF.

The chain uses TRBV18 and TRBJ2-1; 15 bases align to TRBD2. The CDR3 spans 16 residues. J gave up 7 bases and V 0 bases, and 1 base lay outside the gene matches. Germline CDR1 is KGHSH and CDR2 is LQKENI. The CDR3 DNA reads as TGTGCCAGCTCACCACCGGGGACTAGCGGGAGGAATGAGCAGTTCTTC. Translating it yields CASSPPGTSGRNEQFF.

This clone was detected once. The rearrangement links TRBV27 to TRBJ1-2; 10 bases are shared with TRBD1. V lost 3 bases to trimming and J lost 3 bases; unmatched junction nucleotides: 1. The CDR3 contains 14 residues. From germline, CDR1 is MNHEY and CDR2 SMNVEV (reference sequence). The CDR3 nucleotides read TGTGCCAGCAGTTTCGGACAGGGGGACTATGGCTACACCTTC. Its protein product is CASSFGQGDYGYTF.

This clone has just a few counts. The V and J genes are TRBV5-8 and TRBJ2-1; 9 positions agree with TRBD1. V shed 0 bases and J 7 bases; nucleotides not matched to a gene: 8. The CDR3 extends over 16 amino acids. Germline CDR1 SGHTS, CDR2 YDEGEE. The CDR3 loop reads CASSLVRTGANNEQFF. The CDR3 bases are TGTGCCAGCAGCTTGGTGCGGACAGGGGCGAATAATGAGCAGTTCTTC.

The J gene is TRBJ2-5, the V gene TRBV3-1 (or the pseudogene TRBV3-2), with 7 positions matching TRBD2. The length of the CDR3 is 23 residues. Unmatched junction bases numbered 27, after V lost 0 bases and J lost 2 bases. The germline V gene encodes CDR1 LGHDT and CDR2 YNNKEL (reference sequence). The CDR3 sequence is CASSQDPERAWGRKREVQETQYF. The CDR3 coding sequence is TGTGCCAGCAGCCAAGATCCGGAAAGGGCCTGGGGAAGAAAGCGGGAAGTACAAGAGACCCAGTACTTC.

This chain joins TRBV19 and TRBJ2-4, with 7 bases lining up with TRBD1. CDR1 and CDR2 (germline): LNHDA, SQIVND (reference sequence). The J segment lost 1 base and the V segment lost 4 bases, leaving 7 bases of the junction unmatched. The CDR3 covers 16 residues. The CDR3: CASSREKTGAKNIQYF. CDR3 DNA: TGTGCCAGTAGTAGAGAAAAGACAGGGGCCAAAAACATTCAGTACTTC. Full variable domain (outside the CDR3, taken from reference TRBV19 and TRBJ2-4): DGGITQSPKYLFRKEGQNVTLSCEQNLNHDAMYWYRQDPGQGLRLIYYSQIVNDFQKGDIAEGYSVSREKKESFPLTVTSAQKNPTAFYLCASSREKTGAKNIQYFGAGTRLSVL.

This chain uses TRBV2 with TRBJ1-2; D is unclear. There are 14 residues in the CDR3. Germline-derived CDR1 and CDR2 are SNHLY and FYNNEI. Trimming shortened V by 4 bases and J by 3 bases, and 12 bases separated the two germline ends. CDR3 DNA sequence: TGTGCCAGCAGTGCCCGCTTAACAGACTATGGCTACACCTTC. Amino acids: CASSARLTDYGYTF. The entire variable domain, with the rest obtained from reference TRBV2 and TRBJ1-2, is as follows: EPEVTQTPSHQVTQMGQEVILRCVPISNHLYFYWYRQILGQKVEFLVSFYNNEISEKSEIFDDQFSVERPDGSNFTLKIRSTKLEDSAMYFCASSARLTDYGYTFGSGTRLTVV.

The V gene is TRBV10-3, the J gene TRBJ1-1; 8 nucleotides match TRBD1. J was trimmed by 3 bases and V by 6 bases; bases with no gene match: 6. The CDR3 has 14 amino acids. Germline V CDR1 and CDR2: ENHRY, SYGVKD. The DNA of the CDR3 is TGTGCCATCAGACAGGGACAGGTATACACTGAAGCTTTCTTT. Translated: CAIRQGQVYTEAFF.

The V gene is TRBV4-2, the J gene TRBJ2-3; the match to TRBD2 covers 12 bases. CDR3 length equals 18 residues. The V and J ends lost 2 bases and 4 bases, in that order; junction bases with no gene match: 10. Germline assignment: CDR1 LGHNA and CDR2 YNFKEQ. CDR3 sequence: CASSQRGPRTSGADTQYF. CDR3 nucleotide sequence: TGTGCCAGCAGCCAAAGGGGCCCGAGGACTAGCGGGGCAGATACGCAGTATTTT.

This clone occurred a few times. The chain is built from TRBV7-3 and TRBJ1-1; D is uncertain. This CDR3 is 13 amino acids long. V lost 3 bases, J lost 7 bases, and 12 bases lay in between. Germline values: CDR1 SGHTA, CDR2 FQGTGA. Here the CDR3 reads CASSLEEGLEAFF. CDR3 nucleotide sequence: TGTGCCAGCAGCTTGGAGGAGGGCCTTGAAGCTTTCTTT. The whole variable domain, remainder taken from reference TRBV7-3 and TRBJ1-1, is GAGVSQTPSNKVTEKGKYVELRCDPISGHTALYWYRQSLGQGPEFLIYFQGTGAADDSGLPNDRFFAVRPEGSVSTLKIQRTERGDSAVYLCASSLEEGLEAFFGQGTRLTVV.

This clone was detected once. The rearrangement links TRBV5-1 to TRBJ1-4; D uncertain. With 4 bases removed from V and 6 bases from J, the gap between germline ends came to 13 bases. CDR3 length equals 14 residues. The germline gives CDR1 SGHRS, CDR2 YFSETQ. As DNA, the CDR3 is TGCGCCAGCAGCCCTCTTCGGGGAGATGAAAAACTGTTTTTT. This encodes CASSPLRGDEKLFF.

J is TRBJ2-3 and V is TRBV4-1, with D hard to call. There are 14 residues in the CDR3. CDR1 and CDR2 (germline): MGHRA, YSYEKL. V shed 0 bases and J shed 2 bases, with 6 bases lying between them. CDR3: CASSQDSPTDTQYF. The CDR3 DNA sequence: TGCGCCAGCAGCCAAGACTCCCCCACAGATACGCAGTATTTT.

As regards this clone: The sample has other DNA sequences that encode this CDR3 too. V gene TRBV6-2 or TRBV6-3 combines with J gene TRBJ2-2, with TRBD2 matching 8 bases. With 5 bases clipped from V and 5 bases from J, the junction kept 1 base outside the gene matches. Germline CDR1 reads MNHEY; CDR2 reads SVGEGT. This CDR3 contains 13 residues. This chain's CDR3 is CASSRGGTGELFF. Here the CDR3 DNA reads TGTGCCAGCAGTCGGGGGGGAACCGGGGAGCTGTTTTTT.

The chain carries TRBV2 and TRBJ2-4; 7 bases match TRBD2. Germline assignment: CDR1 SNHLY and CDR2 FYNNEI. CDR3 length: 14 amino acids. V lost 6 bases, J lost 0 bases, and 2 bases stayed unmatched. This CDR3 reads CASRAGLAKNIQYF. DNA for the CDR3: TGTGCCAGCAGAGCGGGACTAGCCAAAAACATTCAGTACTTC.

J is TRBJ2-1 and V is TRBV29-1, with TRBD2 matching 9 bases. CDR1 is SQVTM and CDR2 is ANQGSEA in the germline V gene. J lost 4 bases, V lost 2 bases, and 3 bases had no gene match. The length of the CDR3 is 14 residues. The CDR3 loop is CSVERLAEYNEQFF. In DNA form, the CDR3 reads TGCAGCGTTGAACGACTAGCGGAATACAATGAGCAGTTCTTC.

J is TRBJ1-2 and V is TRBV12-5; D is undetermined. CDR1 LGHNT and CDR2 FRNRAP come from the germline V gene. This CDR3 region has 13 residues. V lost 3 bases and J lost 4, with 9 bases in between. The CDR3 nucleotides are TGTGCTAGTGGTTTCGAACAGTTCTATGGCTACACCTTC. This encodes CASGFEQFYGYTF.

V is TRBV28 and J is TRBJ1-5, with 8 nucleotides matching TRBD1. J lost 2 bases, V lost 6 bases, and 12 bases had no gene match. CDR1 and CDR2 (germline): MDHEN, SYDVKM. This CDR3 region has 17 residues. The CDR3 bases are TGTGCCAGCAGAGGACAGGGCATAGGAGCGGGCAATCAGCCCCAGCATTTT. Residues: CASRGQGIGAGNQPQHF.

The J gene is TRBJ2-7, the V gene TRBV7-9; TRBD2 agrees at 12 bases. J gave up 0 bases and V 6 bases, and 3 bases lay outside the gene matches. CDR3 length equals 15 residues. CDR1 SEHNR and CDR2 FQNEAQ come from the germline V gene (reference sequence). The CDR3 loop reads CASSSSGRASYEQYF. The CDR3 nucleotides are TGTGCCAGCAGTTCTAGCGGGAGGGCCTCCTACGAGCAGTACTTC. The variable domain in full, with the rest retrieved from reference TRBV7-9 and TRBJ2-7, is DTGVSQNPRHKITKRGQNVTFRCDPISEHNRLYWYRQTLGQGPEFLTYFQNEAQLEKSRLLSDRFSAERPKGSFSTLEIQRTEQGDSAMYLCASSSSGRASYEQYFGPGTRLTVT.

The genes are TRBV6-4 and TRBJ1-6; D is perhaps TRBD1 (5 bases). V was cut by 3 bases and J by 5 bases, with 5 bases left in between. CDR1 is MRHNA, CDR2 SNTAGT, per germline. CDR3 length equals 13 residues. CDR3 bases: TGTGCCAGCAGTGAAGGGGATAATTCACCCCTCCACTTT. Translation: CASSEGDNSPLHF.

The chain has TRBV5-1 and TRBJ2-7; possibly TRBD1 for D (5 bases). The V end was cut by 0 bases, the J end by 4 bases, with 14 bases between. Germline V gene sequence: CDR1 SGHRS, CDR2 YFSETQ. CDR3 length: 15 residues. The CDR3 protein is CASSLAPGRAYEQYF. DNA for the CDR3: TGCGCCAGCAGCTTGGCCCCGGGCAGGGCGTACGAGCAGTACTTC.

For this clone: At one end, the junction sequence differs from germline, possibly due to a read error. This rearrangement joins TRBV7-7 to TRBJ2-1; a possible D gene is TRBD1 (6 bases). From germline, CDR1 is SSHAT and CDR2 FNYEAQ (reference sequence). The CDR3 is 15 amino acids. CDR3 residues: CASSTVVGAYNEQFF. CDR3 sequence (DNA): TGTGCTAGCAGCACCGTGGTGGGGGCTTACAATGAGCAGTTCTTC.

The chain uses TRBV4-1 and TRBJ2-7; 14 bases map to TRBD2. V trimming: 6 bases; J trimming: 7 bases; junction bases outside the gene matches: 8. Germline CDR1 and CDR2: MGHRA and YSYEKL. The CDR3 runs 15 residues. Here the CDR3 DNA reads TGCGCCAGCAGGGGAGGGACTAGCGGGAGTCAAGAGCAGTACTTC. Protein: CASRGGTSGSQEQYF.

The gene calls are TRBV27 and TRBJ2-1; 7 bases map to TRBD2. CDR3 size: 16 residues. After removal of 5 bases from V and 3 bases from J, the junction contained 10 bases not matched to a gene. Germline CDR1 is MNHEY and CDR2 is SMNVEV (reference sequence). DNA for the CDR3: TGTGCCAGCAGTCCGGAGGTACTAGCGAGCTACAATGAGCAGTTCTTC. Protein sequence: CASSPEVLASYNEQFF.

This chain joins TRBV7-2 and TRBJ2-7; TRBD1 aligns across 11 bases. Trimming removed 5 bases from V and 5 bases from J; junction bases left unmatched: 2. The CDR3 is 13 residues long. The germline gives CDR1 SGHTA, CDR2 FQGNSA. The CDR3: CASSTGQGDEQYF. CDR3 in DNA: TGTGCCAGCAGCACGGGACAGGGGGACGAGCAGTACTTC. The whole variable domain, filled in from reference TRBV7-2 and TRBJ2-7, reads GAGVSQSPSNKVTEKGKDVELRCDPISGHTALYWYRQSLGQGLEFLIYFQGNSAPDKSGLPSDRFSAERTGGSVSTLTIQRTQQEDSAVYLCASSTGQGDEQYFGPGTRLTVT.

The J gene is TRBJ2-1, the V gene TRBV7-2, with TRBD2 matching 11 bases. The CDR3 sequence is 14 residues long. The J segment lost 9 bases and the V segment lost 4 bases, leaving 5 bases of the junction unmatched. Germline V gene lookup returns CDR1 SGHTA and CDR2 FQGNSA. The CDR3 loop is CASSSVAGGPEQFF. CDR3 DNA: TGTGCCAGCAGCTCAGTAGCGGGAGGGCCTGAGCAGTTCTTC.

The chain is built from TRBV2 and TRBJ1-2; 7 bases align to TRBD1. The CDR3 contains 15 residues. The germline gives CDR1 SNHLY, CDR2 FYNNEI. V lost 6 bases and J lost 7; bases outside the gene matches: 14. DNA for the CDR3: TGTGCCAGCAGGACAGGGTTAGAGAGTTCAATTGGCTACACCTTC. Translated, it gives CASRTGLESSIGYTF.